This T cell receptor beta chain was recovered during a study of blood T cell repertoires in COVID-19. On the study more broadly: Some COVID-19 samples were acute and others convalescent; all came from the United States, Italy and Spain.

Source study methods: From reference gene primer amplification, estimates of nucleated cell counts were derived. Data came from immunoSEQ multiplex PCR; TCRdb stores just in-frame clones and leaves some out. Clonal size and the V and J genes are those of that table, whereas D and trimming came from the DNA. The profile covers about 180,000 clones, with 82% appearing a single time and almost 8.5% taken by the ten largest. Unmatched junction bases numbered 9, after V lost 5 bases and J lost 3 bases. Germline V gene data show CDR1 as LNHDA and CDR2 as SQIVND (reference sequence). The CDR3 has 17 amino acids.

The sequenced sample was peripheral blood. The clonotype was recovered from a woman aged 70-85 years with acute or convalescent COVID-19. The gene calls are TRBV19 and TRBJ2-7, with 14 bases that match TRBD2. The CDR3 DNA reads TGTGCCAGTAGTGTAATGAGGACTAGCGGGAGGCGCTACGAGCAGTACTTC. Protein sequence: CASSVMRTSGRRYEQYF.